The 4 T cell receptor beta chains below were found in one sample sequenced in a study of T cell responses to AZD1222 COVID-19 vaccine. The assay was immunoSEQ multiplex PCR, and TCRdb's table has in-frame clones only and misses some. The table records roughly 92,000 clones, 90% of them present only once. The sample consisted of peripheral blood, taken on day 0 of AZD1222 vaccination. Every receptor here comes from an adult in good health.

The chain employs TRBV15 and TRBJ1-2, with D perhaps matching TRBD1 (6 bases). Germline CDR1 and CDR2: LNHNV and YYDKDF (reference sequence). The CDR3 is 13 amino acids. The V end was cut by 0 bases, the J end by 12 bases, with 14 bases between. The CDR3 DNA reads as TGTGCCACCAGCAGAGATGGGGGGCAGTTCCACACCTTC. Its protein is CATSRDGGQFHTF.

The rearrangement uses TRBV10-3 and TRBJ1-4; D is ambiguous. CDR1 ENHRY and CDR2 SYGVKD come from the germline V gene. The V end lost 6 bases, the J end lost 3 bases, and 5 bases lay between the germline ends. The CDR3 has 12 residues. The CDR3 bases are TGTGCCATCAGCGATTCTAATGAAAAACTGTTTTTT. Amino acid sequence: CAISDSNEKLFF.

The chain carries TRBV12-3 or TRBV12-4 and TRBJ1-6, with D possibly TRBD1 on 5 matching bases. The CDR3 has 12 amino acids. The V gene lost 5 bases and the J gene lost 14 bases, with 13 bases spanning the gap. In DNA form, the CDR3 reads TGTGCCAGCAGTCCCTGGGAGGGGACCCTCCACTTT. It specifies CASSPWEGTLHF.

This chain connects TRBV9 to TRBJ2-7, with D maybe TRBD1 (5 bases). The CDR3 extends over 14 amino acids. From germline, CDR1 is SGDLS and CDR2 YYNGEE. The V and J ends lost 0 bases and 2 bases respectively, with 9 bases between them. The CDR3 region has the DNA TGTGCCAGCAGCGTAGGCCAGGGAACCTACGAGCAGTACTTC. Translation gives CASSVGQGTYEQYF.